This is a list of T cell receptor beta chains from one sample in a study of T cell repertoires in aging, cancer and after chemotherapy. TCRdb recomputed calls from the multiplex PCR reads with MiXCR, one row per CDR3 protein. The table has around 4,900 distinct CDR3 sequences, about two thirds seen once. Sequenced material: blood. The receptors stem from a human donor with a solid tumor. Each CDR3 is given with its conserved first and last residue. D genes are given only for firm matches. Rows give clone size only sometimes, using once, few, many, or a class for an expanded clone.

NA | TRBJ1-6 | TRBD1 | TRBV20-1 | TGCAGTGCTACCACAGGGGGCGCGGGAAATTCACCCCTCCACTTT | CSATTGGAGNSPLHF
NA | TRBJ2-7 | TRBD2 | TRBV11-3 | TGTGCCAGCAGCTTAGATGCTAGCGGGTTCTACGAGCAGTACTTC | CASSLDASGFYEQYF
NA | TRBJ2-7 | NA | TRBV11-2 | TGTGCCAGCAGCTTAGATCTACAAAGGTACGAGCAGTACTTC | CASSLDLQRYEQYF
NA | TRBJ1-6 | TRBD1 | TRBV6-5 | TGTGCCAGCAGTTACTCGATCGGGACAGGGGATTCACCCCTCCACTTT | CASSYSIGTGDSPLHF
NA | TRBJ1-2 | NA | TRBV7-2 | TGTGCCAGCAGCCCGTCCTACGCCAACTATGGCTACACCTTC | CASSPSYANYGYTF
few | TRBJ1-2 | TRBD1 | TRBV5-6 | TGTGCCAGCAGCCAAGAGGTGGGCGCAGGGGGTAACAACTATGGCTACACCTTC | CASSQEVGAGGNNYGYTF
NA | TRBJ2-1 | NA | TRBV7-2 | TGTGCCAGTCTCACTACCAGCCCCGGGGCAGGGGCTGAGCAGTTCTTC | CASLTTSPGAGAEQFF
NA | TRBJ1-2 | TRBD1 | TRBV7-2 | TGTGCCAGCACCCTAACATACAGGACAGGAAACTATGGCTACACCTTC | CASTLTYRTGNYGYTF
NA | TRBJ1-2 | TRBD1 | TRBV6-1 | TGTGCCAGCAAGCGGACAGGGGGCCAGGAGGGCTACACCTTC | CASKRTGGQEGYTF
few | TRBJ1-1 | NA | TRBV29-1 | TGCAGCGTTGAAGCCCCCATGGACTCACAGCTATACATGAACACTGAAGCTTTCTTT | CSVEAPMDSQLYMNTEAFF
NA | TRBJ1-2 | TRBD1 | TRBV27 | TGTGCCAGCAGTTTCACCGGGACAGGGGATGGCTACACCTTC | CASSFTGTGDGYTF
few | TRBJ2-3 | NA | TRBV7-6 | TGTGCCAGCAGCTTAGCACGCACCACAGATACGCAGTATTTT | CASSLARTTDTQYF
NA | TRBJ1-5 | NA | TRBV19 | TGTGCCAGTAGTAGACCCAGGACAGCCAATCAGCCCCAGCATTTT | CASSRPRTANQPQHF
NA | TRBJ2-2 | TRBD2 | TRBV5-5 | TGTGCCAGCAGCTGGGCGACTAGCGGGACCACCGGGGAGCTGTTTTTT | CASSWATSGTTGELFF
NA | TRBJ1-1 | NA | TRBV29-1 | TGCAGCGTTGGGGAGGAGGGAACTGAAGCTTTCTTT | CSVGEEGTEAFF
NA | TRBJ1-2 | NA | TRBV27 | TGTGCCAGCAGCCCTCGTGGACCGATGTATGGCTACACCTTC | CASSPRGPMYGYTF
NA | TRBJ1-3 | NA | TRBV18 | TGTGCCAGCTCACCAAGAGGAGCAGCCGTCGCTGGAAACACCATATATTTT | CASSPRGAAVAGNTIYF
few | TRBJ1-6 | NA | TRBV19 | TGTGCCAGCCACCCTGGCCGTGGGAGGAATTCACCCCTCCACTTT | CASHPGRGRNSPLHF
NA | TRBJ1-1 | TRBD1 | TRBV9 | TGTGCCAGCAGCGGGGGACAGGGGGAAGGAGCTTTCTTT | CASSGGQGEGAFF
few | TRBJ2-7 | NA | TRBV6-2/TRBV6-3 | TGTGCCAGCAGTACCATCTACGAGCAGTACTTC | CASSTIYEQYF
NA | TRBJ2-7 | NA | TRBV19 | TGTGCCAGTAGGCCCCGGGGTAGCGGCTACGAGCAGTACTTC | CASRPRGSGYEQYF
NA | TRBJ2-5 | NA | TRBV19 | TGTGCCAGTAGTATTCTTGGTGGACAGCAAGAGACCCAGTACTTC | CASSILGGQQETQYF
few | TRBJ1-1 | NA | TRBV27 | TGTGCCAGCAGTTTAGGAGGAAGATCCACTGAAGCTTTCTTT | CASSLGGRSTEAFF
NA | TRBJ2-7 | NA | TRBV5-4 | TGTGCCAGCAGCGCCGGGACTGGATTCTACGAGCAGTACTTC | CASSAGTGFYEQYF
NA | TRBJ1-2 | NA | TRBV19 | TGTGCCAGTAGTATGTTCTCGGGGGTCGGCTACACCTTC | CASSMFSGVGYTF
NA | TRBJ2-3 | NA | TRBV6-1 | TGTGCCAGCAGTCAGGCCAGCGGTACGCAGTATTTT | CASSQASGTQYF